This is a list of T cell receptor beta chains from one sample in a study of T cell responses to AZD1222 COVID-19 vaccine. Using immunoSEQ multiplex PCR, the repertoire was profiled, and TCRdb retains in-frame clones only, with some absent. The top ten clones hold 7% to 9% of a sample with fewer than 150,000 clones, approximately 90% of them seen once. The sequencing here drew on peripheral blood, taken on day 0 of AZD1222 vaccination. These receptor sequences come from an adult in good health. CDR3s include the opening cysteine and the closing phenylalanine or tryptophan. A D gene is named only where the DNA matches it firmly. For some rows the clone size is stated as once, few or many, or as a class when expanded; others skip it.

TRBJ2-7 | TRBV19 | few | TRBD1 | TGTGCCAGTAGTGCCAAGCGACAGGGGGCGCAGGAGCAGTACTTC | CASSAKRQGAQEQYF
TRBJ2-1 | TRBV27 | . | TRBD2 | TGTGCCAGCAGTTTCAGGGCTAGCGGGAGGGGCAATGAGCAGTTCTTC | CASSFRASGRGNEQFF
TRBJ1-2 | TRBV12-3/TRBV12-4 | . | TRBD1 | TGTGCCAGCAGTTACAGGGGGGGCTATGGCTACACCTTC | CASSYRGGYGYTF
TRBJ2-7 | TRBV3-1/TRBV3-2 | . | . | TGTGCCAGCAGCCAATACGGGACTTACTACGAGCAGTACTTC | CASSQYGTYYEQYF
TRBJ2-5 | TRBV11-2 | . | TRBD2 | TGTGCCAGCAGCTTATCCTCTAGCGGGAGGGAGACCCAGTACTTC | CASSLSSSGRETQYF
TRBJ2-1 | TRBV3-1/TRBV3-2 | . | . | TGTGCCAGCAGCCAACGGGGTAGGGGTACTCGGGATGAGCAGTTCTTC | CASSQRGRGTRDEQFF
TRBJ2-3 | TRBV18 | . | . | TGTGCCAGCTCACCCTCCCAGGGAACAGATACGCAGTATTTT | CASSPSQGTDTQYF
TRBJ2-1 | TRBV6-2/TRBV6-3 | . | TRBD2 | TGTGCCAGCAGTCTAGCGGGAGGGCCTACCGGGAATGAGCAGTTCTTC | CASSLAGGPTGNEQFF
TRBJ2-7 | TRBV5-4 | . | . | TGTGCCAGCAGCCGCCCCATGGGGTCCAACGAGCAGTACTTC | CASSRPMGSNEQYF
TRBJ1-1 | TRBV7-2 | . | . | TGTGCCAGCAGGCACGGGCCGAACACTGAAGCTTTCTTT | CASRHGPNTEAFF
TRBJ2-5 | TRBV9 | . | . | TGTGCCAGCAGCGACGGTAGCGGAGTACAAGAGACCCAGTACTTC | CASSDGSGVQETQYF
TRBJ2-5 | TRBV30 | . | TRBD1 | TGTGCCTGGACGGGACAGGGCTTGTTGGAGACCCAGTACTTC | CAWTGQGLLETQYF
TRBJ1-1 | TRBV9 | . | . | TGTGCCAGCAGCGTAGGAGGTTCCACTGAAGCTTTCTTT | CASSVGGSTEAFF
TRBJ1-5 | TRBV12-3/TRBV12-4 | . | . | TGTGCCAGCAGTTTTGTAAGCAATCAGCCCCAGCATTTT | CASSFVSNQPQHF
TRBJ2-7 | TRBV19 | . | . | TGTGCCAGTAGTATGAGCAGGGTAAGCTCCTACGAGCAGTACTTC | CASSMSRVSSYEQYF
TRBJ1-5 | TRBV6-5 | . | . | TGTGCCAGCAGTTTTGGGCTGGGGATGGGGCCCCAGCATTTT | CASSFGLGMGPQHF
TRBJ2-5 | TRBV18 | . | TRBD1 | TGTGCCAGCTCCCCGGGACAGGGGTCCCTGTACCAAGAGACCCAGTACTTC | CASSPGQGSLYQETQYF
TRBJ2-4 | TRBV7-9 | . | . | TGTGCCAGCAGCTTAGCGTGGCAGCGAAACATTCAGTACTTC | CASSLAWQRNIQYF